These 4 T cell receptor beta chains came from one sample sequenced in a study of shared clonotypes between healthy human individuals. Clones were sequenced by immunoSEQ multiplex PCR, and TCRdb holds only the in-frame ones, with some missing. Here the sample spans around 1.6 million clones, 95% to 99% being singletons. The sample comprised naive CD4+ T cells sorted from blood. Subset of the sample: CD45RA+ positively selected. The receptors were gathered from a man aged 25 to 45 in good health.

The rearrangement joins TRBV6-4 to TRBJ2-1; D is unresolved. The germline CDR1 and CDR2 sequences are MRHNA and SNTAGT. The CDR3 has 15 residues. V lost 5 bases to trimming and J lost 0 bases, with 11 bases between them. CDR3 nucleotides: TGTGCCAGCAGTCCCACAGCCGCCTCCTACAATGAGCAGTTCTTC. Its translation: CASSPTAASYNEQFF.

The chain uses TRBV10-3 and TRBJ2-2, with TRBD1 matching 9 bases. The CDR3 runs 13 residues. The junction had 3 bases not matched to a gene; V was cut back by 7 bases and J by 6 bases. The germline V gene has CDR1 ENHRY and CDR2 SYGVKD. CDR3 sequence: CAIKGQGAGELFF. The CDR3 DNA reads TGTGCCATCAAGGGACAGGGAGCCGGGGAGCTGTTTTTT.

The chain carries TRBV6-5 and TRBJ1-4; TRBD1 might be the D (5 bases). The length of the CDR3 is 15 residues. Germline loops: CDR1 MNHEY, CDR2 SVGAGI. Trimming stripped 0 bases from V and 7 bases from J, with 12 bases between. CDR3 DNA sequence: TGTGCCAGCAGTTACTCGTGGGTCCAGGGTGAAAAACTGTTTTTT. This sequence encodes CASSYSWVQGEKLFF.

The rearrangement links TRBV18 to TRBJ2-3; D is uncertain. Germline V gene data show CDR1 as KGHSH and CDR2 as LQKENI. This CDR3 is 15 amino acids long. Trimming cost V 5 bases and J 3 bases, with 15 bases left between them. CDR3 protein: CASSSLQRGTDTQYF. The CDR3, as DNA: TGTGCCAGCTCATCGCTCCAGCGTGGAACAGATACGCAGTATTTT.